These 31 T cell receptor beta chains share one sample of origin, sequenced in a study of blood T cells in healthy people across ages (dated by TCRdb to between 2014 and 2017). The protocol used for the library was 5' RACE. Sequencing was carried out with an Illumina HiSeq 2500. A second PCR of about 7 to 12 cycles was performed with a sample-barcoded 5' primer and a J-beta primer mix. TCRdb reanalyzed the raw reads on its own, using fastp at Q25 for trimming and MiXCR for clone calling, and kept in-frame beta chains. Every CDR3 protein is listed once, alongside the most common genes and DNA of its rows. This sample has hundreds of thousands of distinct CDR3 sequences in its table, and 36% of those were observed once. About an eighth of the sample is held by the ten biggest clonotypes. Input material: blood. The receptors were sampled from a man aged 18 to 29 in good health.

About this clonotype itself: Its ends do not fully match the called genes, so a read error is possible. The V and J genes are TRBV7-2 and TRBJ2-1; 8 bases match TRBD2. The germline V gene encodes CDR1 SGHTA and CDR2 FQGNSA. The CDR3 has 16 amino acids. CDR3 sequence reads: CASAYVTTGGVNGQFF. CDR3 coding DNA: TGTGCCAGCGCCTATGTTACCACGGGGGGGGTGAATGGGCAGTTCTTC.

In this sample, this clonotype turned up a few times. The genes are TRBV28 and TRBJ1-5; D is uncertain. Germline values: CDR1 MDHEN, CDR2 SYDVKM. The CDR3 runs to 12 residues. Trimming pared 3 bases from V and 6 bases from J, leaving 6 bases between. In nucleotides, the CDR3 is TGTGCCAGCAGTTTCTTCGGTCAGCCCCAGCATTTT. Translation gives CASSFFGQPQHF.

The rearrangement links TRBV5-5 to TRBJ2-3; tentative D call: TRBD2 (6 bases). Germline V gene lookup returns CDR1 SGHKS and CDR2 YYEKEE (reference sequence). V was pared by 4 bases and J by 6 bases, with 15 bases between. The CDR3 has 14 residues. CDR3 bases: TGTGCCAGCAGCCTTGGGGGGAATTCGGATACGCAGTATTTT. It yields the protein CASSLGGNSDTQYF.

The chain employs TRBV27 and TRBJ2-4; possible D gene TRBD1, 5 bases. Matching the DNA end better, TRBJ2-7 makes the J call doubtful. The germline CDR1 and CDR2 sequences are MNHEY and SMNVEV (reference sequence). This CDR3 contains 13 residues. The DNA of the CDR3 is TGTGCCAGCAGTGAAGGGGCCGTTGTCGAGCAGTACTTC. It translates to CASSEGAVVEQYF.

Here the CDR3 DNA reads TGTGCCAGCCCACGAACGGACAGTGGGGGCACAGATACGCAGTATTTT. Translated: CASPRTDSGGTDTQYF. This chain uses TRBV18 with TRBJ2-3; TRBD1 might be the D (6 bases). This CDR3 has 16 amino acids. Per germline, CDR1 KGHSH and CDR2 LQKENI. The ends were cut back, 8 bases at V and 1 base at J, with 19 bases in the middle. Based on the CDR3 plus reference TRBV18 and TRBJ2-3, the full variable domain is NAGVMQNPRHLVRRRGQEARLRCSPMKGHSHVYWYRQLPEEGLKFMVYLQKENIIDESGMPKERFSAEFPKEGPSILRIQQVVRGDSAAYFCASPRTDSGGTDTQYFGPGTRLTVL.

This clonotype was observed many times. The rearrangement uses TRBV4-3 and TRBJ2-1; D gene unclear. With 2 bases removed from V and 4 bases from J, the gap between germline ends came to 3 bases. Germline lookup yields CDR1 LGHNA and CDR2 YSLEER. The CDR3 is 12 amino acids. The CDR3 spells CASSQKYNEQFF. The CDR3 nucleotides read TGCGCCAGCAGCCAAAAATACAATGAGCAGTTCTTC.

This clonotype was seen a few times. This chain connects TRBV12-3 or TRBV12-4 to TRBJ1-1; 7 bases are a match to TRBD1. V lost 5 bases and J lost 7; bases outside the gene matches: 7. The CDR3 consists of 13 residues. This CDR3 is CASSDTRDSEAFF. The CDR3 DNA sequence: TGTGCCAGCAGTGATACGCGGGACAGTGAAGCTTTCTTT.

A few counts support this clonotype. The J gene is TRBJ1-2, the V gene TRBV13; no clear D gene. The germline V gene encodes CDR1 PRHDT and CDR2 FYEKMQ (reference sequence). Trimming took 7 bases from V and 8 from J, leaving 23 bases between them. There are 15 residues in the CDR3. The CDR3 sequence: CASTPRQIWPWGYTF. The CDR3 DNA is TGTGCCAGCACCCCGAGGCAGATATGGCCTTGGGGCTACACCTTC.

The chain uses TRBV18 and TRBJ2-5; D is uncertain. Trimming took off 3 bases at V and 2 bases at J, with 7 bases between the two ends. The germline V gene encodes CDR1 KGHSH and CDR2 LQKENI. This CDR3 has 13 residues. CDR3 in DNA: TGTGCCAGCTCACCGATCTCTCAAGAGACCCAGTACTTC. It codes for CASSPISQETQYF.

This chain joins TRBV10-3 and TRBJ1-2; 7 bases are shared with TRBD1. Germline lookup yields CDR1 ENHRY and CDR2 SYGVKD. Germline trimming cut 6 bases from V and 6 bases from J; bases unmatched to any gene: 4. There are 12 residues in the CDR3. The CDR3 is CAIRGQIDGYTF. The CDR3 DNA sequence: TGTGCCATCAGGGGACAGATAGATGGCTACACCTTC.

The chain carries TRBV9 and TRBJ2-3; the D gene could be TRBD1 or TRBD2 (5 bases each). Trimming stripped 0 bases from V and 4 bases from J, with 12 bases between. This CDR3 is built from 15 residues. Germline V lookup: CDR1 SGDLS, CDR2 YYNGEE. DNA for the CDR3: TGTGCCAGCAGCGTAGACGGGGCGCAGGCAGATACGCAGTATTTT. This gives the protein CASSVDGAQADTQYF.

V is TRBV7-2 and J is TRBJ1-1, with 7 bases matching TRBD1. CDR1 and CDR2 (germline): SGHTA, FQGNSA. This CDR3 has 15 residues. Trimming took 4 bases from V and 5 from J; bases not matched to a gene: 10. The CDR3 sequence is CASSSTGEVWTEAFF. For the CDR3, the DNA is TGTGCCAGCAGCTCTACAGGGGAGGTTTGGACTGAAGCTTTCTTT.

On this clonotype: Possible read error: a much larger clone is one base away. The chain employs TRBV5-1 and TRBJ2-7; no definite D call. V was cut by 4 bases and J by 7 bases, with 9 bases left in between. From germline, CDR1 is SGHRS and CDR2 YFSETQ. CDR3 length: 11 residues. CDR3 sequence reads: CASSPDKEQYF. CDR3 nucleotides: TGCGCCAGCAGCCCCGACAAAGAGCAGTACTTC.

Remarks on this clonotype: One base away lies a much larger clone, so this may be a sequencing read error. The chain is built from TRBV12-3 or TRBV12-4 and TRBJ2-1; perhaps D is TRBD1 or TRBD2 (5 bases each). This CDR3 is built from 11 residues. V lost 10 bases and J lost 13, with 17 bases in between. Here the CDR3 DNA reads TGTGCCACGGTCCGAGGGGAGACCCAGTTCTTC. Its translation: CATVRGETQFF.

This clonotype occurred a few times. The CDR3 coding sequence is TGCGCCAGCAGCCCTGGGGAAGTATATACGCAGTATTTT. Its translation is CASSPGEVYTQYF. This chain connects TRBV5-1 to TRBJ2-3; D gene uncertain. This CDR3 is 13 amino acids long. V was pared by 4 bases and J by 7 bases, with 13 bases between. Germline V gene data show CDR1 as SGHRS and CDR2 as YFSETQ.

The rearrangement joins TRBV30 to TRBJ1-1; possible D gene TRBD1, 5 bases. This CDR3 is 16 amino acids long. Trimming removed 0 bases from V and 4 bases from J, with 18 bases in between. Germline assignment: CDR1 GTSNPN and CDR2 SVGIG (reference sequence). Here the CDR3 reads CAWSVLRGRGSTEAFF. CDR3 coding DNA: TGTGCCTGGAGTGTACTGCGAGGGCGGGGGTCCACTGAAGCTTTCTTT. The whole variable domain, remainder taken from reference TRBV30 and TRBJ1-1, is SQTIHQWPATLVQPVGSPLSLECTVEGTSNPNLYWYRQAAGRGLQLLFYSVGIGQISSEVPQNLSASRPQDRQFILSSKKLLLSDSGFYLCAWSVLRGRGSTEAFFGQGTRLTVV.

This chain connects TRBV6-1 to TRBJ2-3, with 7 bases aligning to TRBD2. Germline-derived CDR1 and CDR2 are MNHNS and SASEGT. V was clipped by 5 bases and J by 2 bases; unmatched bases: 7. The CDR3 sequence is 15 residues long. The CDR3 region has the DNA TGTGCCAGCAGTATAGGACTAGGAAACACAGATACGCAGTATTTT. Translated, it gives CASSIGLGNTDTQYF.

The chain uses TRBV6-5 and TRBJ2-7; D is undetermined. With the DNA end fitting TRBJ2-5 better, the J assignment may be wrong. This CDR3 spans 14 amino acids. In germline, CDR1 is MNHEY, CDR2 SVGAGI. The CDR3 sequence is CASSSTPVGETQYF. The DNA of the CDR3 is TGTGCCAGCAGCTCCACGCCAGTTGGAGAGACCCAGTACTTC.

This clonotype was counted only a few times. The rearrangement joins TRBV18 to TRBJ2-5; TRBD2 agrees at 9 bases. V lost 6 bases, J lost 0 bases, and 8 bases stayed unmatched. Germline assignment: CDR1 KGHSH and CDR2 LQKENI. This CDR3 is 16 amino acids long. The DNA for the CDR3 is TGTGCCAGCTCCCCTAGACTAGCGGTGAACCAAGAGACCCAGTACTTC. It yields the protein CASSPRLAVNQETQYF.

The gene calls are TRBV6-2 or TRBV6-3 and TRBJ2-1; TRBD1 matches 8 bases. CDR3 length: 15 amino acids. V shed 6 bases and J 8 bases; nucleotides not matched to a gene: 12. Germline CDR1 is MNHEY and CDR2 is SVGEGT. The CDR3: CASRKTGDVDDEQFF. The CDR3, as DNA: TGTGCCAGCAGAAAGACAGGGGACGTTGACGATGAGCAGTTCTTC.

The table lists this clonotype with a few counts. This chain joins TRBV7-8 and TRBJ2-3, with 7 bases aligning to TRBD1. Germline CDR1 reads SGHVS; CDR2 reads FQNEAQ. Trimming at V came to 6 bases and at J to 4 bases, leaving 10 bases not matched to a gene. The CDR3 totals 15 residues. This chain's CDR3 is CASSRTTGTADTQYF. In DNA form, the CDR3 reads TGTGCCAGCAGTCGAACGACCGGGACAGCAGATACGCAGTATTTT.

The chain links TRBV7-2 to TRBJ2-5; D is uncertain. The CDR3 runs to 13 residues. The V and J ends lost 4 bases and 11 bases respectively, with 17 bases between them. The germline V gene encodes CDR1 SGHTA and CDR2 FQGNSA. This CDR3 is CASSSASVNEQYF. The DNA of the CDR3 is TGTGCCAGCAGCTCAGCTTCGGTCAATGAGCAGTACTTC. The full variable domain, in which reference TRBV7-2 and TRBJ2-5 provide the parts outside the CDR3, is GAGVSQSPSNKVTEKGKDVELRCDPISGHTALYWYRQSLGQGLEFLIYFQGNSAPDKSGLPSDRFSAERTGGSVSTLTIQRTQQEDSAVYLCASSSASVNEQYFGPGTRLLVL.

This clonotype was seen a handful of times. This rearrangement joins TRBV4-1 to TRBJ1-1; D unclear. CDR1 is MGHRA, CDR2 YSYEKL, per germline. V dropped 1 base and J dropped 7 bases, with 10 bases sitting between them. The CDR3 sequence is 13 residues long. CDR3 region: CASSQASGIEAFF. CDR3 sequence (DNA): TGCGCCAGCAGCCAAGCGTCGGGCATTGAAGCTTTCTTT.

In this sample, this clonotype turned up many times. The rearrangement joins TRBV4-3 to TRBJ1-5, with unresolved D. The CDR3 contains 15 residues. Trimming took 3 bases from V and 0 from J, leaving 9 bases between them. The germline CDR1 and CDR2 sequences are LGHNA and YSLEER. The CDR3 coding sequence is TGCGCCAGCAGCCACACACAGCATAGCAATCAGCCCCAGCATTTT. Translation gives CASSHTQHSNQPQHF.

A note on this clonotype: One base away lies a much larger clone, so this may be a sequencing read error. The chain has TRBV4-1 and TRBJ2-1; TRBD2 might be the D (7 bases). The V end was cut by 2 bases, the J end by 10 bases, with 18 bases between. CDR1 is MGHRA, CDR2 YSYEKL, per germline. The length of the CDR3 is 15 residues. The DNA of the CDR3 is TGCGCCAGCAGCCAAACGATGGCAGGGGACTACGAGCAGTTCTTC. Amino acids: CASSQTMAGDYEQFF.

The gene calls are TRBV13 and TRBJ2-4; 7 nucleotides match TRBD1. The V gene end was trimmed by 4 bases and the J gene end by 3 bases; junction bases not matched to a gene: 6. Per the germline V gene, CDR1 is PRHDT and CDR2 is FYEKMQ (reference sequence). The CDR3 is 15 residues long. The CDR3 spells CASSSSTGNKNIQYF. Written as DNA, the CDR3 is TGTGCCAGCAGCTCATCGACAGGGAACAAAAACATTCAGTACTTC.

V gene TRBV29-1 combines with J gene TRBJ2-7, with D maybe TRBD2 (6 bases). The J call may not be correct, given that the DNA end is closer to TRBJ2-4. Germline values: CDR1 SQVTM, CDR2 ANQGSEA. This CDR3 comprises 15 residues. CDR3 nucleotides: TGCAGCGTGGGGAAAGCGGGCGAAGCCAAAAACATTCAGTACTTC. The encoded protein is CSVGKAGEAKNIQYF.

The chain is built from TRBV10-3 and TRBJ2-5; tentatively, D is TRBD1 (7 bases). The tail of the sequence fits TRBJ2-1 better, so the J call may be wrong. Germline V gives CDR1 ENHRY, CDR2 SYGVKD. The CDR3 is 13 residues long. The CDR3 nucleotides read TGTGCCACCTGGGGGGACAGCCAAGAGACCCAGTTCTTC. The encoded protein is CATWGDSQETQFF.

The CDR3: CASSYSTGQGAYNEQYF. CDR3 in DNA: TGTGCCAGCAGTTATTCAACGGGACAGGGGGCTTACAATGAGCAGTACTTC. The chain links TRBV6-6 to TRBJ2-7; 12 bases agree with TRBD1. The CDR3 totals 17 residues. Germline V gene data show CDR1 as MNHNY and CDR2 as SVGAGI (reference sequence). V lost 3 bases to trimming and J lost 7 bases; unmatched junction nucleotides: 13.

This clonotype appeared once. The gene calls are TRBV7-2 and TRBJ1-2; D is uncertain. The CDR3 totals 13 residues. Deletions cut 6 bases from V and 4 bases from J, with 12 bases between. Germline assignment: CDR1 SGHTA and CDR2 FQGNSA. The CDR3 sequence: CASSGGGTYGYTF. The CDR3 DNA reads TGTGCCAGCAGTGGCGGTGGCACCTATGGCTACACCTTC.

The chain has TRBV5-1 and TRBJ2-7; a weak D match, TRBD2 (7 bases). Trimming pared 2 bases from V and 7 bases from J, leaving 19 bases between. Germline V gives CDR1 SGHRS, CDR2 YFSETQ. CDR3 length: 15 residues. The CDR3 spells CASSLSGGAANEQYF. CDR3 nucleotides: TGCGCCAGCAGCTTAAGTGGGGGGGCCGCGAATGAGCAGTACTTC.